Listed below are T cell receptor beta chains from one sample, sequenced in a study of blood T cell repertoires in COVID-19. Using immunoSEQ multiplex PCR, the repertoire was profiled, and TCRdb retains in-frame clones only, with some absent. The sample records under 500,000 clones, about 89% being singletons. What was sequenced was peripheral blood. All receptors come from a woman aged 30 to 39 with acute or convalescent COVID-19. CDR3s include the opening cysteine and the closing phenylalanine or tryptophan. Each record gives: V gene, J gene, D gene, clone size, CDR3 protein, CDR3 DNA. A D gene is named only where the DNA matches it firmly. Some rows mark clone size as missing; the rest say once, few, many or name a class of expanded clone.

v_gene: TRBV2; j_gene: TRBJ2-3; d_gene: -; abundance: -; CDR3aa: CASSRTSTDTQYF; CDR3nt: TGTGCCAGCAGTAGAACTAGCACAGATACGCAGTATTTT
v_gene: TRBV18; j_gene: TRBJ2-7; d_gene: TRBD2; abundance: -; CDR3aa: CASSPLASGTYEQYF; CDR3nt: TGTGCCAGCTCACCACTGGCTAGCGGAACCTACGAGCAGTACTTC
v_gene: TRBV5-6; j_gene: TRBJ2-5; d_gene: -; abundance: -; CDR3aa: CATAAMEEETQYF; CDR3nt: TGTGCCACCGCCGCGATGGAGGAGGAGACCCAGTACTTC
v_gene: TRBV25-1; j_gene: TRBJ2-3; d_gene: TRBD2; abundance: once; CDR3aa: CASSVSSGDLTDTQYF; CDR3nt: TGTGCCAGCAGTGTATCTAGCGGGGACCTCACAGATACGCAGTATTTT
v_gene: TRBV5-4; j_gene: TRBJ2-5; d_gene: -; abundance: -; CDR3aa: CASSLGDETQYF; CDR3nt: TGTGCCAGCAGCCTAGGGGATGAGACCCAGTACTTC
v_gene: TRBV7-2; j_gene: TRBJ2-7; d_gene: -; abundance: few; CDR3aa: CASSLDSSYEQYF; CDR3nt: TGTGCCAGCAGCTTAGACAGCTCCTACGAGCAGTACTTC
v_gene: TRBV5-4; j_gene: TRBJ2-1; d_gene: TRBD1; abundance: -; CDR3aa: CASSPRTGGGPNEQFF; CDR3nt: TGTGCCAGCAGCCCCAGGACAGGGGGCGGCCCCAATGAGCAGTTCTTC
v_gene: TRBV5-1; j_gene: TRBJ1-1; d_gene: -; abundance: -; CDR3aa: CASTKNPMYGTEAFF; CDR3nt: TGCGCCAGCACCAAGAACCCCATGTACGGCACTGAAGCTTTCTTT
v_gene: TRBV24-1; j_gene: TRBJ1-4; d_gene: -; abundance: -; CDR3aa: CATSDNISGVEKLFF; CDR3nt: TGTGCCACCAGTGACAATATTTCGGGGGTTGAAAAACTGTTTTTT
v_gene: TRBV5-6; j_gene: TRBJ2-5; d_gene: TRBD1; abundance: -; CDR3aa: CASSLALEGAETQYF; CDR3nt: TGTGCCAGCAGCTTGGCCCTTGAGGGGGCGGAGACCCAGTACTTC
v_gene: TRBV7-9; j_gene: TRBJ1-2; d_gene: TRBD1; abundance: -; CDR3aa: CASSSSRDRARGYTF; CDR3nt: TGTGCCAGCAGCTCGTCCCGGGACAGGGCTCGGGGCTACACCTTC
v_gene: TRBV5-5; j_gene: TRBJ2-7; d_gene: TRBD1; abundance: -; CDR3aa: CASSLDAGGYEQYF; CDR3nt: TGTGCCAGCAGCTTGGACGCAGGGGGCTACGAGCAGTACTTC